Listed below are T cell receptor beta chains from one sample, sequenced in a study of blood T cell repertoires in COVID-19. Libraries were prepared by immunoSEQ multiplex PCR; TCRdb keeps only in-frame clonotypes and omits some of them. This table has about 280,000 clones, around nine tenths appearing once. Sample: peripheral blood. The receptors come from a man aged 40-50 years with active or convalescent COVID-19. The CDR3 runs from the conserved cysteine through the conserved F or W. A D gene is named only where the DNA matches it firmly. Size is omitted from some rows. Given values are once, few, many or a class for expanded clones.

>.|.|TRBV7-8|TRBJ2-7
CASRPRRDSYEQYF
TGTGCCAGCCGCCCTCGACGGGACTCCTACGAGCAGTACTTC
>TRBD1|.|TRBV7-8|TRBJ2-1
CASSFDRGLYNEQFF
TGTGCCAGCAGCTTCGACAGGGGGCTTTACAATGAGCAGTTCTTC
>TRBD2|.|TRBV11-2|TRBJ2-7
CASSHLTSGVSYEQYF
TGTGCCAGCAGCCACCTCACTAGCGGCGTCTCCTACGAGCAGTACTTC
>TRBD1|.|TRBV19|TRBJ2-1
CASSSRQGVNEQFF
TGTGCCAGTAGTTCAAGACAGGGGGTCAATGAGCAGTTCTTC
>.|.|TRBV4-1|TRBJ1-3
CASSLTTGGHLMSSGNTIYF
TGCGCCAGCAGCCTTACGACGGGGGGACACCTCATGAGCTCTGGAAACACCATATATTTT
>.|.|TRBV19|TRBJ2-1
CASSSRRDNEQFF
TGTGCCAGTAGTAGTCGGCGGGACAATGAGCAGTTCTTC
>.|once|TRBV6-1|TRBJ1-3
CASSERAASGNTIYF
TGTGCCAGCAGTGAGCGAGCCGCCTCTGGAAACACCATATATTTT
>.|.|TRBV2|TRBJ2-5
CASSEDSQETQYF
TGTGCCAGCAGTGAAGACAGCCAAGAGACCCAGTACTTC
>.|.|TRBV5-6|TRBJ2-4
CASSPGGAKNIQYF
TGTGCCAGCAGCCCCGGGGGAGCCAAAAACATTCAGTACTTC
>TRBD2|.|TRBV7-9|TRBJ2-1
CASSYLLAEFYNEQFF
TGTGCCAGCAGCTACCTACTAGCGGAATTTTACAATGAGCAGTTCTTC
>TRBD2|.|TRBV9|TRBJ2-7
CASSPWASGEHEQYF
TGTGCCAGCAGCCCCTGGGCTAGCGGGGAACACGAGCAGTACTTC
>TRBD1|.|TRBV9|TRBJ2-3
CASSATAYGQGADTQYF
TGTGCCAGCAGCGCAACCGCTTACGGACAGGGTGCAGATACGCAGTATTTT
>.|.|TRBV14|TRBJ1-1
CASSQDGRAAFF
TGTGCCAGCAGCCAAGATGGGCGTGCAGCTTTCTTT
>TRBD1|.|TRBV9|TRBJ1-2
CASSVVTGGYVPYGYTF
TGTGCCAGCAGCGTAGTAACAGGGGGCTATGTGCCCTATGGCTACACCTTC
>TRBD1|.|TRBV19|TRBJ2-2
CASSTRGLRGTGELFF
TGTGCCAGTAGTACAAGGGGGCTTAGGGGCACCGGGGAGCTGTTTTTT
>TRBD2|.|TRBV5-5|TRBJ2-2
CASIPTGGSTGELFF
TGTGCCAGCATCCCAACGGGGGGGAGCACCGGGGAGCTGTTTTTT
>.|.|TRBV29-1|TRBJ1-2
CSVEVGRNYGYTF
TGCAGCGTTGAAGTTGGGAGGAACTATGGCTACACCTTC
>TRBD2|.|TRBV19|TRBJ2-1
CASSMTSGGFSSYNEQFF
TGTGCCAGTAGTATGACTAGCGGAGGATTTAGCTCCTACAATGAGCAGTTCTTC
>.|.|TRBV7-9|TRBJ2-5
CASSLDGTFQETQYF
TGTGCCAGCAGCTTGGACGGGACTTTTCAAGAGACCCAGTACTTC
>.|.|TRBV5-1|TRBJ2-1
CASSLFVYNEQFF
TGCGCCAGCAGCTTGTTCGTCTACAATGAGCAGTTCTTC